Listed below are T cell receptor beta chains from one sample, sequenced in a study of cytomegalovirus exposure and HLA in healthy donors. Profiled with immunoSEQ multiplex PCR; TCRdb holds only in-frame clones, not every one. The sample yields about 66,000 clones, 95% to 96% seen once. The material sequenced was PBMCs. These receptors all stem from a man younger than 35 in good health and CMV-seronegative. CDR3s include the opening cysteine and the closing phenylalanine or tryptophan. Fields, in order: D gene, V gene, clone size, J gene, CDR3 DNA, CDR3 protein. D genes are given only for firm matches. The size field is filled for only some rows; it gives once, few, many or a size class.

>NA|TRBV2|NA|TRBJ1-1
TGTGCCAGCAGTGATTCTAGGGCGGGGAACACTGAAGCTTTCTTT
CASSDSRAGNTEAFF
>NA|TRBV7-9|NA|TRBJ2-7
TGTGCCAGCAGCTTTGGCCAGGGAGGTCACGAGCAGTACTTC
CASSFGQGGHEQYF
>TRBD1|TRBV7-2|NA|TRBJ2-3
TGTGCCAGCAGCCTCCGACAGGGGGCGCTCGAAGATACGCAGTATTTT
CASSLRQGALEDTQYF
>NA|TRBV29-1|NA|TRBJ2-1
TGCAGCGTTGAAGTCCGCGTCAATGAGCAGTTCTTC
CSVEVRVNEQFF
>NA|TRBV6-4|NA|TRBJ2-1
TGTGCCAGCAGTGATTCGACTTCGGGTGAGCAGTTCTTC
CASSDSTSGEQFF
>NA|TRBV28|NA|TRBJ2-6
TGTGCCAGCAGTCAAGCGGACAGTTCCTCCTCTGGGGCCAACGTCCTGACTTTC
CASSQADSSSSGANVLTF
>NA|TRBV19|NA|TRBJ1-5
TGTGCCAGTAGACAACAGGGACAGCCCCAGCATTTT
CASRQQGQPQHF
>TRBD2|TRBV7-9|NA|TRBJ2-7
TGTGCCAGCAGCCTATTAGCGGGGTTAACCTACGAGCAGTACTTC
CASSLLAGLTYEQYF
>TRBD2|TRBV30|NA|TRBJ2-7
TGTGCCTGGAGAACTAGCGACTCCTACGAGCAGTACTTC
CAWRTSDSYEQYF
>NA|TRBV5-3|NA|TRBJ1-4
TGTGCCAGAAGCCGCCCTCGGGGGACCCATGGTGAAAAACTGTTTTTT
CARSRPRGTHGEKLFF
>NA|TRBV27|NA|TRBJ2-6
TGTGCCAGCAGTAAAGAACTGTCTGGGGCCAACGTCCTGACTTTC
CASSKELSGANVLTF
>NA|TRBV18|NA|TRBJ2-1
TGTGCCAGCTCACCACTTGAGGGGGGGAATGAGCAGTTCTTC
CASSPLEGGNEQFF
>NA|TRBV4-2|NA|TRBJ1-4
TGTGCCAGCAGCCAAGATTTTGGGGGGAAAGGAGAAAAACTGTTTTTT
CASSQDFGGKGEKLFF
>TRBD1|TRBV6-1|NA|TRBJ2-7
TGTGCCAGCCCCGGGACAGGGAGGACCTACGAGCAGTACTTC
CASPGTGRTYEQYF
>TRBD1|TRBV19|NA|TRBJ1-5
TGTGCCAGTAGTCGACAGGGCCTTTATAGCAATCAGCCCCAGCATTTT
CASSRQGLYSNQPQHF
>TRBD1|TRBV5-1|NA|TRBJ1-2
TGCGCCAGCAGACCTAAAACGGGGAGGACAGGGAACTATGGCTACACCTTC
CASRPKTGRTGNYGYTF
>NA|TRBV11-2|NA|TRBJ1-1
TGTGCCAGCAGCTTACAGGGGACAAGGACTGAAGCTTTCTTT
CASSLQGTRTEAFF
>TRBD2|TRBV18|NA|TRBJ2-2
TGTGCCAGCTCACCACGCAGCGGGGGGAACACCGGGGAGCTGTTTTTT
CASSPRSGGNTGELFF
>TRBD1|TRBV15|NA|TRBJ2-7
TGTGCCACCAGCAGAGATGGGCGGTTAGGTCAGGGGGCCTACGAGCAGTACTTC
CATSRDGRLGQGAYEQYF
>NA|TRBV28|NA|TRBJ1-5
TGTGCCAGCAGTTTACTCTCTCAGCCCCAGCATTTT
CASSLLSQPQHF
>NA|TRBV27|NA|TRBJ1-5
TGTGCCAGCAGTTGGAACAGGGCGGATCAGCCCCAGCATTTT
CASSWNRADQPQHF
>NA|TRBV28|NA|TRBJ1-3
TGTGCCAGCAGTCGCGGACAAGGCTTCTCCTCTGGAAACACCATATATTTT
CASSRGQGFSSGNTIYF
>TRBD2|TRBV28|NA|TRBJ2-1
TGTGCCAGCAGATATTCCGGCGGGAGGGCCTACAATGAGCAGTTCTTC
CASRYSGGRAYNEQFF
>TRBD1|TRBV6-1|NA|TRBJ2-7
TGTGCCAGCAGTGGATGGACAGGGACCGAGCAGTACTTC
CASSGWTGTEQYF
>TRBD2|TRBV5-4|NA|TRBJ2-1
TGTGCCAGCAGCTTGGAGGTCGGGAGGAACTACAATGAGCAGTTCTTC
CASSLEVGRNYNEQFF
>NA|TRBV29-1|NA|TRBJ2-1
TGCAGCGTTGAAGTCTATCGTAATGAGCAGTTCTTC
CSVEVYRNEQFF
>TRBD1|TRBV7-9|NA|TRBJ1-1
TGTGCCAGCAGCTCCAGGGGGCAAGCGGTCTTT
CASSSRGQAVF
>NA|TRBV4-1|NA|TRBJ2-7
TGCGCCAGCAGCCAAGAGGGAGGCTACGAGCAGTACTTC
CASSQEGGYEQYF
>NA|TRBV11-2|NA|TRBJ2-7
TGTGCCAGCAGCTTCGTAGAGGGAGGACCCTACGAGCAGTACTTC
CASSFVEGGPYEQYF
>NA|TRBV7-6|NA|TRBJ1-2
TGTGCCAGCAGCTTAGGAGATGGGGGCGGTGGCTACACCTTC
CASSLGDGGGGYTF
>NA|TRBV19|NA|TRBJ1-1
TGTGCCAGTACCCTACAGGGCATGAACACTGAAGCTTTCTTT
CASTLQGMNTEAFF
>TRBD1|TRBV29-1|NA|TRBJ2-1
TGCAGCGTTGATGGGACAGGGGGCGATGAGCAGTTCTTC
CSVDGTGGDEQFF
>NA|TRBV6-1|NA|TRBJ2-2
TGTGCCAGCCTGGAGCTTCCCACCGGGGAGCTGTTTTTT
CASLELPTGELFF
>NA|TRBV11-1|NA|TRBJ2-7
TGTGCCAGCAGCCCCAACACAGCCTACGAGCAGTACTTC
CASSPNTAYEQYF
>NA|TRBV7-9|NA|TRBJ2-1
TGTGCCAGCAGCCACTCGACTCCTTACAATGAGCAGTTCTTC
CASSHSTPYNEQFF
>NA|TRBV28|NA|TRBJ2-5
TGTGCCAGCAGTTCCTATGAGACCCAGTACTTC
CASSSYETQYF
>TRBD1|TRBV20-1|NA|TRBJ1-1
TGCAGTGCTTCTACAGGGGGCAAAGCTTTCTTT
CSASTGGKAFF
>NA|TRBV7-9|NA|TRBJ2-3
TGTGCCAGCAGCTCCCCTAGCGCCTCCACGCTGGATACGCAGTATTTT
CASSSPSASTLDTQYF
>TRBD2|TRBV27|NA|TRBJ2-7
TGTGCCAGCATTACGGGACAGAAGAGTAGCGGGAGGGCCGCGTACGAGCAGTACTTC
CASITGQKSSGRAAYEQYF
>TRBD2|TRBV10-1|NA|TRBJ2-3
TGCGCCAGCAGTCACGGACTAGCGGGCACAGATACGCAGTATTTT
CASSHGLAGTDTQYF
>NA|TRBV2|NA|TRBJ2-3
TGTGCCAGCAGTGAAACTAGCACAGATACGCAGTATTTT
CASSETSTDTQYF
>NA|TRBV6-1|NA|TRBJ1-2
TGTGCCAGCAGTGAAGCGTATGGACAGAAAAACTATGGCTACACCTTC
CASSEAYGQKNYGYTF
>TRBD1|TRBV14|NA|TRBJ2-7
TGTGCCAGCAGCCAGGGACAGGGCCTTTCCTACGAGCAGTACTTC
CASSQGQGLSYEQYF
>NA|TRBV19|once|TRBJ1-4
TGTGCCAGTGCTCACAGGGATGAAAAACTGTTTTTT
CASAHRDEKLFF
>NA|TRBV29-1|NA|TRBJ1-1
TGCAGCGTACATAAGACAGTTCTGAACACTGAAGCTTTCTTT
CSVHKTVLNTEAFF
>TRBD1|TRBV28|NA|TRBJ2-5
TGTGCCAGCAGTTTCAATCAGGGGGAGCGGCCCACGGGGGAGACCCAGTACTTC
CASSFNQGERPTGETQYF
>TRBD2|TRBV6-1|NA|TRBJ2-2
TGTGCCAGCAGTGAAGCGGGACTAGCGGGAGCTAGCGGGGAGCTGTTTTTT
CASSEAGLAGASGELFF
>NA|TRBV21-1|NA|TRBJ2-5
TGTGCCAGCAGCAAAGGTGGACAGAAAAGTCGTCCTCAAGAGACCCAGTACTTC
CASSKGGQKSRPQETQYF
>NA|TRBV4-3|NA|TRBJ2-2
TGCGCCAGCAGCCAAGGACAGGGACTTTACACCGGGGAGCTGTTTTTT
CASSQGQGLYTGELFF
>NA|TRBV14|NA|TRBJ2-7
TGTGCCAGCAGCCAAGGAGACGAGCAGTACTTC
CASSQGDEQYF
>TRBD1|TRBV28|NA|TRBJ1-2
TGTCTCTCACGGACAGGGGGCGCCCGGGGTGGCTACACCTTC
CLSRTGGARGGYTF
>TRBD2|TRBV6-1|NA|TRBJ2-5
TGTGCCAGCTATCGTGTCGGGGGGGAAGAGACCCAGTACTTC
CASYRVGGEETQYF
>TRBD1|TRBV28|NA|TRBJ1-1
TGTGCCAGCAGCCGAGGGACAGGACGGGCTTTCTTT
CASSRGTGRAFF
>TRBD2|TRBV4-1|NA|TRBJ2-2
TGCGCCAGCAGCCGAATAACAGGCGGGAGGTTTTCCGGGGAGCTGTTTTTT
CASSRITGGRFSGELFF
>TRBD1|TRBV6-6|once|TRBJ2-7
TGTGCCAGCAACCTGGGACAGCCGCACGAGCAGTACTTC
CASNLGQPHEQYF
>TRBD1|TRBV6-9|NA|TRBJ2-4
TGTGCCAGCAGTTATTCAGGGGGCGAAAACATTCAGTACTTC
CASSYSGGENIQYF
>NA|TRBV18|NA|TRBJ2-7
TGTGCCAGCTCACCCTCAGACTCGAGGGAGCAGTACTTC
CASSPSDSREQYF
>TRBD2|TRBV5-1|NA|TRBJ2-5
TGCGCCAGCAGCTCGGGACTAGCGGTCAGGGACGGGGAGACCCAGTACTTC
CASSSGLAVRDGETQYF
>NA|TRBV7-2|NA|TRBJ1-2
TGTGCCAGCAGCTTATTTAAGACGGGAAATGGCTACACCTTC
CASSLFKTGNGYTF